This T cell receptor (beta chain) was recorded in a study of OX40 agonist ivuxolimab in advanced cancers. Clones were read by immunoSEQ multiplex PCR, and TCRdb kept only the in-frame ones, dropping some. This sample has around 72,000 clones, with about 84% found just once. The sample holds a few counts of this clone. The trim removed 2 bases at V and 3 bases at J, leaving 3 bases unmatched. This CDR3 has 15 amino acids. The germline V gene has CDR1 SGHTA and CDR2 FQGNSA. This chain links TRBV7-2 with TRBJ1-3; 8 bases agree with TRBD1. The specimen was CD4+ or CD8+ T cells sorted from blood, collected in a trial of the OX40 agonist ivuxolimab. This TCR was recovered from an adult with an advanced solid tumor such as melanoma, head and neck, liver or kidney cancer. The DNA of the CDR3 is TGTGCCAGCAGCTTACAGGGACAGGATGGAAACACCATATATTTT. Residues: CASSLQGQDGNTIYF.